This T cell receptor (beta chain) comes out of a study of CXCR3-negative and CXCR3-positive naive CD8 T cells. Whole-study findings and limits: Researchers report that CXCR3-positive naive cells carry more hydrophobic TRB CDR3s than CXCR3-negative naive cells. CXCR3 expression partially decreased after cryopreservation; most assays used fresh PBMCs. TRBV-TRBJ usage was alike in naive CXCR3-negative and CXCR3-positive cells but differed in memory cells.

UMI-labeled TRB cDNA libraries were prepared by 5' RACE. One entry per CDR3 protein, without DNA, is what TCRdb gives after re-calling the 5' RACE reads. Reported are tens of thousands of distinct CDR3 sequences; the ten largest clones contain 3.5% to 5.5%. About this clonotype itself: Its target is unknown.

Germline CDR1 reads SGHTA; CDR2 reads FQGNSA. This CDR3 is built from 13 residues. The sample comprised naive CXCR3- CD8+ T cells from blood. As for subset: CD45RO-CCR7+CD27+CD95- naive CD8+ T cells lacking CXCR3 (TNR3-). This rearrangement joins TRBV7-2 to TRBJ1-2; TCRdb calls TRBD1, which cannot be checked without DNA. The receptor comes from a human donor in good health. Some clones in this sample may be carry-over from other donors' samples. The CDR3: CASSSAGDYGYTF.